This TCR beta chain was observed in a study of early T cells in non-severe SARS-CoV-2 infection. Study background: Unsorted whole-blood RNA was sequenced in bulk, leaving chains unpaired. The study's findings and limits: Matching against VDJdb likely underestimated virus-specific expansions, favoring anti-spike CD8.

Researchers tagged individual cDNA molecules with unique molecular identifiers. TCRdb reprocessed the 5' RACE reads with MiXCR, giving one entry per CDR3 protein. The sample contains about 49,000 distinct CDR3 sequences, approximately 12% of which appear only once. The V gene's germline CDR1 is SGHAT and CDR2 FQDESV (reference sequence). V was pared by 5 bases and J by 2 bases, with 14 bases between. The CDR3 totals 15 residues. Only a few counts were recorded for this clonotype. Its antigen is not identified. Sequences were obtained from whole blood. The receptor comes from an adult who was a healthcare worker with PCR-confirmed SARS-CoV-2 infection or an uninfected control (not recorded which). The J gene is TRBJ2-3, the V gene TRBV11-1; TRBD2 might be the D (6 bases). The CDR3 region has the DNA TGTGCCAGCAGCCCTCTTAGCGGATTCACAGATACGCAGTATTTT. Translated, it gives CASSPLSGFTDTQYF.